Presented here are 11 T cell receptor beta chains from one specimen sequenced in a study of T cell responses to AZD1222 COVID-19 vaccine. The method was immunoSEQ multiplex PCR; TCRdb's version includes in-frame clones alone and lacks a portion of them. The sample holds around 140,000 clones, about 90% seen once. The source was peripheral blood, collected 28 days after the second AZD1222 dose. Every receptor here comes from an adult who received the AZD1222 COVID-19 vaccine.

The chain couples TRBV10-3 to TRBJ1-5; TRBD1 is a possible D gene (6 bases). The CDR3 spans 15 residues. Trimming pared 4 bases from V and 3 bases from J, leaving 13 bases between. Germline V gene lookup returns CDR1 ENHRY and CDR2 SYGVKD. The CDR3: CAISAGGADNQPQHF. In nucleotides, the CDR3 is TGTGCCATCAGTGCCGGGGGGGCCGACAATCAGCCCCAGCATTTT.

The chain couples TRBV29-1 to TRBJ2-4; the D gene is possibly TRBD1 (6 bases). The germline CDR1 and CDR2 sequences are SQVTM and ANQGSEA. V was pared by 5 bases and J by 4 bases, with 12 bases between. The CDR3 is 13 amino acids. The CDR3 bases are TGCAGCGTTACGACAGGATCAAAAAACATTCAGTACTTC. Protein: CSVTTGSKNIQYF.

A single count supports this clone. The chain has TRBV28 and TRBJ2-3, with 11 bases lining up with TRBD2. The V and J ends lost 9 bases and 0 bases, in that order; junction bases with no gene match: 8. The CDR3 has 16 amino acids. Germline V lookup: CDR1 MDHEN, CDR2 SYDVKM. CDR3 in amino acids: CASTGTSGRSTDTQYF. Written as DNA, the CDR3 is TGTGCCAGTACCGGGACTAGCGGAAGAAGCACAGATACGCAGTATTTT.

CDR3: CASSISGPPNYGYTF. As DNA, the CDR3 is TGTGCCAGTAGTATATCGGGACCCCCTAACTATGGCTACACCTTC. The rearrangement joins TRBV19 to TRBJ1-2, with D tentatively TRBD1 (5 bases). The germline gives CDR1 LNHDA, CDR2 SQIVND (reference sequence). CDR3 length equals 15 residues. Trimming removed 2 bases at V and 0 bases at J, with 10 bases between.

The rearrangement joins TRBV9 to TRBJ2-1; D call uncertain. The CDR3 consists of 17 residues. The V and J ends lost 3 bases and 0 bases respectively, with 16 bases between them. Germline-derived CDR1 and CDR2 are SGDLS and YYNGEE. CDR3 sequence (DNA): TGTGCCAGCAGCGGTGACTCCGTGGCCCCCTCCTACAATGAGCAGTTCTTC. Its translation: CASSGDSVAPSYNEQFF. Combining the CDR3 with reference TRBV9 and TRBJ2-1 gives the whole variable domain DSGVTQTPKHLITATGQRVTLRCSPRSGDLSVYWYQQSLDQGLQFLIQYYNGEERAKGNILERFSAQQFPDLHSELNLSSLELGDSALYFCASSGDSVAPSYNEQFFGPGTRLTVL.

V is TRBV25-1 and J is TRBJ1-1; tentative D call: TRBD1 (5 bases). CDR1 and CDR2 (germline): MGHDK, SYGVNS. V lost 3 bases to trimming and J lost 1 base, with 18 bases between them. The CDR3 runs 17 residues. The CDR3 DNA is TGTGCCAGCAGTGAGCTGGGCACGGGACCTCGGAACACTGAAGCTTTCTTT. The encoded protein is CASSELGTGPRNTEAFF.

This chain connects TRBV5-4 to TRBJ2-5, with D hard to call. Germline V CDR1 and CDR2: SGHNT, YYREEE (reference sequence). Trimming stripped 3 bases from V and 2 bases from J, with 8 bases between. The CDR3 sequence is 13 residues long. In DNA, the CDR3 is TGTGCCAGCAGCTATCCCCTACAAGAGACCCAGTACTTC. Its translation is CASSYPLQETQYF.

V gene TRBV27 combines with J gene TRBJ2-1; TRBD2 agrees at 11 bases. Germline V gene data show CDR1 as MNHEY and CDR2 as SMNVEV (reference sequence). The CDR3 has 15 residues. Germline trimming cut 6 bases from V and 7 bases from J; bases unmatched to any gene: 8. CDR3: CASSGGTSGRNEQFF. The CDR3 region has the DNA TGTGCCAGCAGCGGGGGGACTAGCGGCCGTAATGAGCAGTTCTTC.

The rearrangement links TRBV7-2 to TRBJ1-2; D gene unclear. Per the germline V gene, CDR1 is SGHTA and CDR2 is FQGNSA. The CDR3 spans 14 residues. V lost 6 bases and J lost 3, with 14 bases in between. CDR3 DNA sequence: TGTGCCAGCAGTCTAAACTCTGGGGACTATGGCTACACCTTC. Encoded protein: CASSLNSGDYGYTF.

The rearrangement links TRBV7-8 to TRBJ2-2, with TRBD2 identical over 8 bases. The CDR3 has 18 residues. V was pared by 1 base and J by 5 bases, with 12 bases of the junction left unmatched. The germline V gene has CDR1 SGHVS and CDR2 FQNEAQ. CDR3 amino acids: CASSLDAGGLRRTGELFF. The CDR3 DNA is TGTGCCAGCAGCTTAGACGCGGGGGGCCTACGTAGGACCGGGGAGCTGTTTTTT.

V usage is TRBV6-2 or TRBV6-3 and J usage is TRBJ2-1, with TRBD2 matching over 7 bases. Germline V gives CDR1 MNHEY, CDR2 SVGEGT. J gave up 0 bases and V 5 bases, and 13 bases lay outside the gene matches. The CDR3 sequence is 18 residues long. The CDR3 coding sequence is TGTGCCAGCAGTCGCCTAGCGGCTACCAGGAGCTCCTACAATGAGCAGTTCTTC. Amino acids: CASSRLAATRSSYNEQFF.